This section outlines one T cell receptor beta chain sequence together with its context. The source of the sample is a study of blood T cell repertoires in COVID-19. About the research overall: Samples of COVID-19 (acute and convalescent) were obtained from the United States, Italy and Spain. In each case, the material was cDNA or gDNA derived from T cells, B-cell-depleted T cells, or PBMCs.

Patients from Seattle were sampled longitudinally, starting during active infection. V was clipped by 0 bases and J by 6 bases, with 16 bases between them. Germline lookup yields CDR1 MGHRA and CDR2 YSYEKL. This CDR3 comprises 16 residues. Original analysis: Cell counts per sample came from amplifying reference gene primers. Produced via immunoSEQ multiplex PCR; TCRdb's table is partial and in-frame only. That table furnishes V, J and clone size, whereas the DNA furnished D and trimming. This table has approximately 500,000 clones, 89% appearing once. The source material was peripheral blood. The source of this sequence is a man aged 18 to 29 with COVID-19, enrolled during active disease. This chain connects TRBV4-1 to TRBJ2-3, with a possible D match to TRBD2 (6 bases). This CDR3 is CASSQEEAGNGDTQYF. The CDR3, as DNA: TGCGCCAGCAGCCAAGAAGAGGCGGGAAATGGGGATACGCAGTATTTT.